This entry concerns a single T cell receptor (beta chain). This sample stems from a study of glioma-infiltrating T cells after dendritic cell vaccination. Study-level information: Glioblastoma patients came from Phase I and II dendritic cell vaccination trials. Monocyte-derived dendritic cells, cultured six to seven days with IL-4 and GM-CSF, were pulsed with autologous tumor lysate.

This CDR3 region has 14 residues. The ends were cut back, 7 bases at V and 0 bases at J, with 9 bases in the middle. CDR1 is SNHLY and CDR2 is FYNNEI in the germline V gene. Only patients with spare fresh-frozen tumor and over two years of follow-up were included. Sequencing was performed with immunoSEQ multiplex PCR; in TCRdb, only in-frame clones are kept and a portion is missing. Counted here are tens of thousands of clones, 70% to 90% occurring once; the ten biggest clones make up under 4%. The sample consisted of blood, taken before dendritic cell vaccination. The sequence derives from a human donor with glioblastoma. V and J are TRBV2 and TRBJ1-4; D uncertain. The CDR3 protein is CASKQYATNEKLFF. DNA of the CDR3: TGTGCCAGCAAACAGTATGCAACTAATGAAAAACTGTTTTTT.